The 15 T cell receptor beta chains below were found in one sample sequenced in a study of CD8 T cells in ankylosing spondylitis. TCRdb processed the 5' RACE reads anew with MiXCR; each CDR3 protein has one entry. The sample has 650,000 to 800,000 distinct CDR3 sequences, 15% to 20% seen once. The antigens these receptors bind are not known. General observations from the study: There was a TCR beta motif, made of several highly homologous variants, that appeared characteristic of ankylosing spondylitis blood.

The source material was blood, either unsorted or a sorted T cell fraction (not recorded which). The receptors originated from a male donor with ankylosing spondylitis.

The chain is built from TRBV9 and TRBJ2-1; weak D call: TRBD2 (6 bases). The CDR3 spans 14 residues. Trimming shortened V by 1 base and J by 7 bases, and 12 bases separated the two germline ends. Germline CDR1 reads SGDLS; CDR2 reads YYNGEE. The CDR3 protein is CASSVSGTANEQFF. The DNA for the CDR3 is TGTGCCAGCAGCGTAAGTGGGACTGCTAATGAGCAGTTCTTC.

The chain recombines TRBV28 with TRBJ1-1, with TRBD1 as a possible D gene (6 bases). Germline lookup yields CDR1 MDHEN and CDR2 SYDVKM. Trimming shortened V by 5 bases and J by 11 bases, and 18 bases separated the two germline ends. The CDR3 runs to 13 residues. CDR3: CASSPRQALVAFF. Here the CDR3 DNA reads TGTGCCAGCAGTCCCAGACAGGCTTTGGTGGCTTTCTTT.

This clonotype turned up a few times. The chain is built from TRBV20-1 and TRBJ2-7; 8 nucleotides match TRBD1. Germline values: CDR1 DFQATT, CDR2 SNEGSKA (reference sequence). V was pared by 6 bases and J by 1 base, with 14 bases of the junction left unmatched. This CDR3 has 16 residues. CDR3 bases: TGCAGTGCCGGAAGAGGTCGGCAGGGGGCTTCCTACGAGCAGTACTTC. Its translation: CSAGRGRQGASYEQYF.

This clonotype was observed a handful of times. The V and J genes are TRBV2 and TRBJ1-5; tentative D call: TRBD1 (6 bases). The CDR3 runs to 16 residues. V lost 4 bases and J 3 bases, leaving 16 bases between the germline ends. Per the germline V gene, CDR1 is SNHLY and CDR2 is FYNNEI. For the CDR3, the DNA is TGTGCCAGCAGTGCCAGAGGACAGCTCATCAATCAGCCCCAGCATTTT. This sequence encodes CASSARGQLINQPQHF.

J is TRBJ2-7 and V is TRBV6-5, with D unresolved. CDR3 length equals 15 residues. Germline CDR1 and CDR2: MNHEY and SVGAGI. Trimming removed 4 bases at V and 3 bases at J, with 16 bases between. CDR3 nucleotides: TGTGCCAGCAGTTCCCCGTGGACCGGATTCTACGAGCAGTACTTC. As protein: CASSSPWTGFYEQYF.

This clonotype was seen a few times. The chain recombines TRBV9 with TRBJ1-3, with D possibly matching TRBD1 (5 bases). Germline V gene data show CDR1 as SGDLS and CDR2 as YYNGEE. V lost 0 bases and J 0 bases, leaving 13 bases between the germline ends. This CDR3 spans 17 amino acids. CDR3 coding DNA: TGTGCCAGCAGCGTAGCTGGGGCGGGAAACTCTGGAAACACCATATATTTT. This encodes CASSVAGAGNSGNTIYF.

This clonotype came up a few times. V is TRBV4-2 and J is TRBJ2-3, with 9 bases aligning to TRBD2. The V segment lost 8 bases and the J segment 4 bases; nucleotides outside the gene matches: 10. This CDR3 has 15 residues. Per germline, CDR1 LGHNA and CDR2 YNFKEQ. CDR3 DNA: TGTGCCAGCCTCGGCGCTAGCGGGATAGCAGATACGCAGTATTTT. It specifies CASLGASGIADTQYF.

The chain recombines TRBV18 with TRBJ2-5; 8 nucleotides match TRBD2. The CDR3 runs to 20 residues. The V and J ends lost 1 base and 4 bases, in that order; junction bases with no gene match: 20. Germline values: CDR1 KGHSH, CDR2 LQKENI. The CDR3 loop reads CASSPRVAGMTAGERETQYF. In DNA, the CDR3 is TGTGCCAGCTCACCACGGGTAGCCGGTATGACAGCGGGAGAACGAGAGACCCAGTACTTC.

The chain has TRBV6-1 and TRBJ2-7; possibly TRBD2 for D (11 bases). V was pared by 6 bases and J by 4 bases, with 25 bases between. Germline lookup yields CDR1 MNHNS and CDR2 SASEGT. This CDR3 has 17 amino acids. CDR3: CASRPGQGTSGTYEQYF. The CDR3 DNA reads as TGTGCCAGCAGACCGGGACAGGGGACTAGCGGTACTTACGAGCAGTACTTC.

This clonotype was seen a handful of times. DNA for the CDR3: TGCAGTGCTCGGGGAGCGGGGGGGAGGTACGAGCAGTACTTC. Its protein product is CSARGAGGRYEQYF. This sequence joins TRBV20-1 and TRBJ2-7; 10 nucleotides line up with TRBD2. CDR3 length equals 14 residues. The germline CDR1 and CDR2 sequences are DFQATT and SNEGSKA (reference sequence). V was pared by 5 bases and J by 4 bases, with 8 bases of the junction left unmatched.

This clonotype has at least ten counts. V usage is TRBV12-3 or TRBV12-4 and J usage is TRBJ2-2; weak D call: TRBD2 (7 bases). This CDR3 is built from 16 residues. V was trimmed by 7 bases and J by 5 bases, leaving 20 bases between them. CDR3: CASTLRTGGVTGELFF. The CDR3 DNA reads TGTGCCAGCACCCTCCGTACGGGGGGCGTTACCGGGGAGCTGTTTTTT.

Only one count was recorded for this clonotype. In DNA, the CDR3 is TGTGCCAGCAGCAGACCCTCGGGACGGGGGAATCAGCCCCAGCATTTT. Protein product: CASSRPSGRGNQPQHF. The chain combines TRBV6-2 or TRBV6-3 with TRBJ1-5; possibly TRBD1 for D (5 bases). This CDR3 comprises 16 residues. Looked up from germline, CDR1 is MNHEY and CDR2 is SVGEGT. V lost 6 bases to trimming and J lost 4 bases, with 19 bases between them.

The chain uses TRBV7-2 and TRBJ2-1; TRBD2 matches at 10 bases. Per germline, CDR1 SGHTA and CDR2 FQGNSA. Trimming removed 5 bases from V and 8 bases from J; junction bases left unmatched: 12. This CDR3 is built from 16 residues. CDR3 coding DNA: TGTGCCAGCAGCCCCCAGCCGGGACTAGCGCTCCATGAGCAGTTCTTC. Residues: CASSPQPGLALHEQFF.

The chain recombines TRBV30 with TRBJ1-2; 9 bases match TRBD1. Germline assignment: CDR1 GTSNPN and CDR2 SVGIG (reference sequence). J gave up 4 bases and V 3 bases, and 6 bases lay outside the gene matches. This CDR3 has 14 amino acids. The CDR3 loop is CAWSPGQGGYGYTF. In DNA form, the CDR3 reads TGTGCCTGGAGCCCGGGACAGGGAGGCTATGGCTACACCTTC.

The rearrangement joins TRBV27 to TRBJ2-2; D is possibly TRBD1 or TRBD2 (5 bases each). The germline gives CDR1 MNHEY, CDR2 SMNVEV (reference sequence). CDR3 length: 16 residues. Trimming took off 2 bases at V and 3 bases at J, with 13 bases between the two ends. The CDR3 loop reads CASSLHGAMDTGELFF. The CDR3 DNA reads TGTGCCAGCAGTTTACACGGGGCCATGGACACCGGGGAGCTGTTTTTT.